This entry is about one T cell receptor (beta chain). What it recognizes is unknown. This sample is drawn from a study of Ad26.COV2.S vaccination and SARS-CoV-2 variants. Study-wide background: Each vaccinee took Ad26.COV2.S intramuscularly, once or twice 56 days apart.

Study results and limitations: After vaccination, reports described spike-specific CD8+ and CD4+ T cell responses as showing substantial breadth.

Germline V gene sequence: CDR1 LGHNA, CDR2 YNFKEQ. The CDR3 contains 14 residues. After removal of 4 bases from V and 9 bases from J, the junction contained 10 bases not matched to a gene. Treatment specified: roughly 18 received Ad26.COV2.S at low or high dose, single or two shots; several received placebo; per-sample allocation not given. It was on day 63 after the first vaccine or placebo injection that samples were taken. TCRdb's copy holds only in-frame clones and misses some; the assay was immunoSEQ multiplex PCR. The sample lists about 370,000 clones, around 89% occurring once. This specimen was peripheral blood, taken in a trial of Ad26.COV2.S vaccine versus placebo. The genes are TRBV4-2 and TRBJ2-3, with 7 bases aligning to TRBD2. This TCR derives from a person aged 18-65 years who received the Ad26.COV2.S COVID-19 vaccine or a placebo. Here the CDR3 DNA reads TGTGCCAGCAGCCTCGGGGCGGGGGAGCAAACGCAGTATTTT. It encodes CASSLGAGEQTQYF.